The sequence of this TCR beta chain was determined in a study of T cells in Graves' hyperthyroidism and ophthalmopathy. The study, taken as a whole, reports: Within blood appeared most thyroid clonotypes that had expanded above 0.001.

Disease duration under 2 months; hyperthyroidism patients were aged 18 to 65. Uncontrolled infection, other autoimmune disease, pregnancy or lactation excluded patients. A roughly 9.3 ml volume of fresh peripheral blood provided the PBMCs. Researchers amplified the TCR beta CDR3 regions from RNA transcripts. During a first-round RT-PCR of the TCR CDR3, the HTBI primer set was used. From the multiplex PCR reads, TCRdb called clonotypes with MiXCR, one entry per CDR3 protein. The data contain approximately 720,000 distinct CDR3 sequences, about 17% of them singletons. This clonotype was recorded many times. The antigen is not known. Germline-derived CDR1 and CDR2 are DFQATT and SNEGSKA (reference sequence). Trimming cost V 5 bases and J 4 bases; bases outside gene matches: 12. The CDR3 runs to 16 residues.

This chain uses TRBV20-1 with TRBJ2-5; 11 nucleotides agree with TRBD2. The specimen was blood. The origin of this receptor is a woman aged 50 to 60 with Graves' hyperthyroidism that later progressed to Graves' ophthalmopathy. CDR3 protein: CSAPLAGGLSGETQYF. DNA for the CDR3: TGCAGTGCTCCCCTAGCGGGGGGCCTCAGCGGAGAGACCCAGTACTTC.